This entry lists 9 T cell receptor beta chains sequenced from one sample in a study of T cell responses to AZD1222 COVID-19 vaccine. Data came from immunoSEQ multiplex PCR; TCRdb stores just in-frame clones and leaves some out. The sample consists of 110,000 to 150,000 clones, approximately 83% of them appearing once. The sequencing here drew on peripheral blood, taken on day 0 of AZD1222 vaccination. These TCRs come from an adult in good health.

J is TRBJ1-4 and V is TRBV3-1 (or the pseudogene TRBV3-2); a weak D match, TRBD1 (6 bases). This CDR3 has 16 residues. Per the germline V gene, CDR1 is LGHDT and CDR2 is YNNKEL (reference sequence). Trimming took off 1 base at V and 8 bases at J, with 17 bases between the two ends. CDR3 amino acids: CASSQVGAVEEEKLFF. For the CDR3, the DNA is TGTGCCAGCAGCCAAGTGGGGGCAGTCGAGGAGGAAAAACTGTTTTTT.

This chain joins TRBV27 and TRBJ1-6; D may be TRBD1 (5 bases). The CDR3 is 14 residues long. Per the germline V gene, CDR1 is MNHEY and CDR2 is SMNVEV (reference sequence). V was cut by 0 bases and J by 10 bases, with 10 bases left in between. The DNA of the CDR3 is TGTGCCAGCAGTTTATCGGAGGGGAAATCACCCCTCCACTTT. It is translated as CASSLSEGKSPLHF.

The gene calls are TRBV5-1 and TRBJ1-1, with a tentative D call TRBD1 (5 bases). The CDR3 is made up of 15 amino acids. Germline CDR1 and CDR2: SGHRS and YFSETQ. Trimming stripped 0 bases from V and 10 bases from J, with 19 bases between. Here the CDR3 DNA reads TGCGCCAGCAGCTTGGGGGGCAATCAGGACAAGGTAGCTTTCTTT. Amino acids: CASSLGGNQDKVAFF. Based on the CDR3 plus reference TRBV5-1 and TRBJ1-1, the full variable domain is KAGVTQTPRYLIKTRGQQVTLSCSPISGHRSVSWYQQTPGQGLQFLFEYFSETQRNKGNFPGRFSGRQFSNSRSEMNVSTLELGDSALYLCASSLGGNQDKVAFFGQGTRLTVV.

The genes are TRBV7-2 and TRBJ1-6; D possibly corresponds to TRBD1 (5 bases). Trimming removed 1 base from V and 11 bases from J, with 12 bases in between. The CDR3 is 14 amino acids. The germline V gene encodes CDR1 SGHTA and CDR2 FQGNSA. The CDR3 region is CASSLEQVVTPLHF. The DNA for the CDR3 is TGTGCCAGCAGCTTAGAACAGGTTGTGACACCCCTCCACTTT. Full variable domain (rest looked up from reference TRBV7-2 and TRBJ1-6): GAGVSQSPSNKVTEKGKDVELRCDPISGHTALYWYRQSLGQGLEFLIYFQGNSAPDKSGLPSDRFSAERTGGSVSTLTIQRTQQEDSAVYLCASSLEQVVTPLHFGNGTRLTVT.

This chain's CDR3 is CASSEDKGNTSPLHF. The CDR3 DNA reads as TGTGCCAGCAGTGAGGATAAGGGGAACACTTCACCCCTCCACTTT. V usage is TRBV2 and J usage is TRBJ1-6; the D gene is possibly TRBD1 (5 bases). Per the germline V gene, CDR1 is SNHLY and CDR2 is FYNNEI. The CDR3 covers 15 residues. Trimming pared 3 bases from V and 9 bases from J, leaving 15 bases between.

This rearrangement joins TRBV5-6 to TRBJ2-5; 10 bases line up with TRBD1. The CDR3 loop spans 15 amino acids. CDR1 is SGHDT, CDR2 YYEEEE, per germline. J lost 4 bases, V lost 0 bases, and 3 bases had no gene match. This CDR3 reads CASSLGTGGRETQYF. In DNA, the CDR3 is TGTGCCAGCAGCTTGGGGACAGGGGGAAGAGAGACCCAGTACTTC.

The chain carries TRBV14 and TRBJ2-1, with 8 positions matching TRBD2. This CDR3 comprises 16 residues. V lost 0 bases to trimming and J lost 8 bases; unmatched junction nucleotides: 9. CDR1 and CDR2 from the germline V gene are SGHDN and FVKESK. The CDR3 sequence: CASSQDLAGRRHEQFF. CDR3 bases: TGTGCCAGCAGCCAAGATTTAGCGGGGCGCCGACATGAGCAGTTCTTC.

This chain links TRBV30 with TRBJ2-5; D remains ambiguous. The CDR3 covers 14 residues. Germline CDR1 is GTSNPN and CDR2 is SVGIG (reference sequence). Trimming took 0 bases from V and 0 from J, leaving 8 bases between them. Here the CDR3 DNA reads TGTGCCTGGAGTGTATCCGTGTACCAAGAGACCCAGTACTTC. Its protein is CAWSVSVYQETQYF.

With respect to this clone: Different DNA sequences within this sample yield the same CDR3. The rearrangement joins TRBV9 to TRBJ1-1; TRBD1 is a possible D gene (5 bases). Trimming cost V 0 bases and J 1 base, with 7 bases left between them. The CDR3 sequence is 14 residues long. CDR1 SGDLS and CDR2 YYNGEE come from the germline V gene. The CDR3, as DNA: TGTGCCAGCAGCGTAGCAGGGACGAACACTGAAGCTTTCTTT. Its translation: CASSVAGTNTEAFF.